Sequencing of this T cell receptor (beta chain) was carried out in a study of blood T cell repertoires in COVID-19. Germline V CDR1 and CDR2: MNHEY, SVGAGI. Unmatched junction bases numbered 1, after V lost 6 bases and J lost 3 bases. This CDR3 region has 13 residues. Data came from immunoSEQ multiplex PCR; TCRdb stores just in-frame clones and leaves some out. This repertoire shows about 240,000 clones, approximately 85% found once; its top ten account for approximately 13%. V usage is TRBV6-5 and J usage is TRBJ1-1; 10 nucleotides match TRBD1. The sample was peripheral blood. The clonotype originates from a man older than 75 with acute or convalescent COVID-19. The CDR3 region is CASRDRGHTEAFF. CDR3 DNA sequence: TGTGCCAGCAGAGACAGGGGGCACACTGAAGCTTTCTTT.